The present TCR beta chain was sequenced within a study of T-cell memory formation after mild COVID-19. For the study at large: Across donors, TCR clusters were largely donor specific.

Findings and caveats of the study: Mostly located in CM and EM were contracting CD4+ clones, with contracting CD8+ clones located in EMRA. The finding that pre-infection memory included some responding clones suggested that cross-reactive memory joined.

Amplification by 5'RACE using constant-segment primers produced TCR alpha and TCR beta cDNA libraries that carried sample barcodes and UMIs. TCRdb re-analysed the 5' RACE reads in MiXCR, keeping a single row per CDR3 protein. The data contain more than 450,000 distinct CDR3 sequences, more than 15% of them singletons. As concerns this clonotype: Antigen unknown.

V lost 5 bases to trimming and J lost 0 bases, with 5 bases between them. Germline lookup yields CDR1 MGHRA and CDR2 YSYEKL. There are 13 residues in the CDR3. This TCR was sampled from an adult woman who had mild COVID-19 (a few samples of this study predate the infection). Cell type and time point are not known. This chain uses TRBV4-1 with TRBJ1-5; perhaps TRBD1 as D (5 bases). Sequenced material: PBMCs or a T cell subset sorted from them (not recorded which). CDR3 region: CASSRGSNQPQHF. The CDR3 DNA follows: TGCGCCAGCAGCAGGGGTAGCAATCAGCCCCAGCATTTT.